This record covers a single T cell receptor beta chain. From germline, CDR1 is SGHNT and CDR2 YENEEA. This CDR3 has 13 amino acids. Trimming shortened V by 7 bases and J by 0 bases, and 10 bases separated the two germline ends. This sample stems from a study of T cell responses to AZD1222 COVID-19 vaccine. Method: immunoSEQ multiplex PCR; TCRdb's copy keeps in-frame clones and lacks some. The sample shows about 120,000 clones, 70% to 90% of them seen only once. This chain uses TRBV11-3 with TRBJ2-7, with a weak D call TRBD2 (6 bases). This clonotype originated in an adult in good health. The sample in question was peripheral blood, obtained on day 0 of AZD1222 vaccination. The CDR3 spells CASTSGDSYEQYF. The DNA for the CDR3 is TGTGCCAGCACCTCGGGGGACTCCTACGAGCAGTACTTC.